This entry lists 9 T cell receptor beta chains sequenced from one sample in a study of PD-1 blockade in classical Hodgkin lymphoma. TCRdb's copy holds only in-frame clones and misses some; the assay was immunoSEQ multiplex PCR. The table shows roughly 24,000 clones, with around 80% occurring only once. Brentuximab vedotin exposure varied, and every patient relapsed after autologous stem cell transplantation. Sample: peripheral blood mononuclear cells (PBMCs), taken before the second cycle of nivolumab. The receptors originated from a human donor with classical Hodgkin lymphoma.

The chain combines TRBV5-4 with TRBJ2-7; 8 bases match TRBD1. Per germline, CDR1 SGHNT and CDR2 YYREEE (reference sequence). After removal of 2 bases from V and 0 bases from J, the junction contained 13 bases not matched to a gene. The CDR3 is 18 residues long. The CDR3 sequence is CASSFRTGIIAASYEQYF. DNA for the CDR3: TGTGCCAGCAGCTTCCGGACAGGGATTATAGCAGCCTCCTACGAGCAGTACTTC.

V is TRBV7-8 and J is TRBJ2-2; 13 bases line up with TRBD2. Germline values: CDR1 SGHVS, CDR2 FQNEAQ. J lost 5 bases, V lost 5 bases, and 5 bases had no gene match. The CDR3 consists of 16 residues. The CDR3 spells CASSPRTSGSTGELFF. CDR3 nucleotide sequence: TGTGCCAGCAGCCCCAGGACTAGCGGGAGTACCGGGGAGCTGTTTTTT.

This clone came up a few times. The V gene is TRBV19, the J gene TRBJ2-7; weak D call: TRBD1 (5 bases). This CDR3 is 14 amino acids long. Germline loops: CDR1 LNHDA, CDR2 SQIVND (reference sequence). Trimming took 10 bases from V and 1 from J, leaving 17 bases between them. In DNA, the CDR3 is TGTGCCACCTCGTGGGGCCGAAATTCCTACGAGCAGTACTTC. This encodes CATSWGRNSYEQYF.

V usage is TRBV29-1 and J usage is TRBJ2-3, with TRBD2 identical over 10 bases. Germline values: CDR1 SQVTM, CDR2 ANQGSEA. The CDR3 totals 13 residues. J lost 3 bases, V lost 3 bases, and 0 bases had no gene match. CDR3 loop: CSVETSGTDTQYF. DNA for the CDR3: TGCAGCGTTGAGACTAGCGGGACAGATACGCAGTATTTT.

The chain links TRBV2 to TRBJ2-1, with 13 bases identical to TRBD2. CDR3 size: 19 residues. CDR1 and CDR2 (germline): SNHLY, FYNNEI. Trimming cost V 6 bases and J 5 bases; bases outside gene matches: 16. CDR3 coding DNA: TGTGCCAGCAGGAGACAGAGACTCCCGGGACTAGCGGGGAACAATGAGCAGTTCTTC. Its protein product is CASRRQRLPGLAGNNEQFF.

Remarks on this clone: At one end the junction does not follow the germline gene, possibly because of a read error. The gene calls are TRBV19 and TRBJ2-3; 10 bases map to TRBD2. The CDR3 has 15 residues. Germline CDR1 is LNHDA and CDR2 is SQIVND (reference sequence). CDR3 in DNA: TGTGCCAGTAGAATAGCGGGAGGTATGGGTGATACGCAGTATTTT. Amino acid sequence: CASRIAGGMGDTQYF.

V usage is TRBV10-3 and J usage is TRBJ2-1; D is ambiguous. In germline, CDR1 is ENHRY, CDR2 SYGVKD. V lost 9 bases, J lost 5 bases, and 8 bases lay in between. The CDR3 contains 11 residues. The CDR3 region is CAIGRNNEQFF. CDR3 DNA sequence: TGTGCCATTGGACGGAACAATGAGCAGTTCTTC.

The chain combines TRBV5-1 with TRBJ2-2; TRBD1 matches 7 bases. CDR3 size: 15 residues. Germline trimming cut 0 bases from V and 5 bases from J; bases unmatched to any gene: 4. Germline values: CDR1 SGHRS, CDR2 YFSETQ. Here the CDR3 reads CASSLDRGKTGELFF. The CDR3 coding sequence is TGCGCCAGCAGCTTGGACAGGGGTAAAACCGGGGAGCTGTTTTTT.

This chain uses TRBV28 with TRBJ2-4; 10 bases fit TRBD1. After removal of 3 bases from V and 1 base from J, the junction contained 3 bases not matched to a gene. Per germline, CDR1 MDHEN and CDR2 SYDVKM. This CDR3 contains 16 residues. The CDR3 sequence: CASSFGTGVAKNIQYF. The CDR3, as DNA: TGTGCCAGCAGTTTTGGGACAGGGGTGGCCAAAAACATTCAGTACTTC. Full variable domain (outside the CDR3, taken from reference TRBV28 and TRBJ2-4): DVKVTQSSRYLVKRTGEKVFLECVQDMDHENMFWYRQDPGLGLRLIYFSYDVKMKEKGDIPEGYSVSREKKERFSLILESASTNQTSMYLCASSFGTGVAKNIQYFGAGTRLSVL.